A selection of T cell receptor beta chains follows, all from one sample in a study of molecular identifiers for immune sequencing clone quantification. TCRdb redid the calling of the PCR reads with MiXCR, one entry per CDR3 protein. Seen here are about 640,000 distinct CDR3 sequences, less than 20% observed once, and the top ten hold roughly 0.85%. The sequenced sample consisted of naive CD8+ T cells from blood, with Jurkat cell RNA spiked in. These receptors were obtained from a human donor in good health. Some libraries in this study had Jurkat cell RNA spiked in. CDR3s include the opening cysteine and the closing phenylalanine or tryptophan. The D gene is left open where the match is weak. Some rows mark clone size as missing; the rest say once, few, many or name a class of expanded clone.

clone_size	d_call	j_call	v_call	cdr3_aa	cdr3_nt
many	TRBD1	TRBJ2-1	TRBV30	CAWSIGTGVNEQFF	TGTGCCTGGAGTATCGGGACAGGGGTCAATGAGCAGTTCTTC
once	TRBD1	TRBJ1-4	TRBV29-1	CGVVTGNVNEKLVF	TGCGGCGTTGTGACAGGGAACGTTAATGAAAAACTGGTTTTT
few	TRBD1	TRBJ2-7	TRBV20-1	CSAWLRTGSSYERYF	TGCAGTGCTTGGCTTCGGACAGGGAGCTCCTACGAGCGGTACTTC
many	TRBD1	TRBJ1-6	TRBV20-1	CSARGAGGAFHSPLHF	TGCAGTGCTAGGGGGGCAGGGGGCGCATTTCATTCACCCCTCCACTTT
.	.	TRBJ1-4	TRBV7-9	CASSLSRSDEKLFF	TGTGCCAGCAGCTTAAGCCGCTCGGATGAAAAACTGTTTTTT
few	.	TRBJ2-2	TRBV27	CASSLSRAVSGGELFF	TGTGCCAGCAGTTTGTCCAGGGCGGTTTCAGGCGGGGAGCTGTTTTTT
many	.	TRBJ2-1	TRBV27	CASSWYDGDNEQFF	TGTGCCAGCAGTTGGTACGACGGAGACAATGAGCAGTTCTTC
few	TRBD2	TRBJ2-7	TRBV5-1	CASSLAGGPNEQYF	TGCGCCAGCAGCCTGGCGGGAGGGCCCAACGAGCAGTACTTC
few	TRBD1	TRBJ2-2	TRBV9	CASSMGTGFAGELLF	TGTGCCAGCAGCATGGGGACAGGGTTTGCCGGGGAGCTGCTTTTT
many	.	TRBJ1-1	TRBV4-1	CASSQGQEMNTEAFF	TGCGCCAGCAGCCAAGGACAGGAGATGAACACTGAAGCTTTCTTT
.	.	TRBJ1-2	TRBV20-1	CSASDPAAYGYTF	TGCAGTGCTAGTGATCCGGCAGCATATGGCTACACCTTC
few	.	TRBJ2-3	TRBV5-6	CASSLGRGSDTRYF	TGTGCCAGCAGCTTGGGCAGGGGATCAGATACGCGGTATTTT
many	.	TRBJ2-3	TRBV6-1	CASSDHPGPTDTQYF	TGTGCCAGCAGTGATCACCCGGGCCCTACAGATACGCAGTATTTT
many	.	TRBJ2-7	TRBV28	CASRDETFVADEQYF	TGTGCCAGCAGAGACGAGACGTTCGTAGCAGACGAGCAGTACTTC
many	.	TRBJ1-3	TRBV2	CASSEAGNSGNTIYF	TGTGCCAGCAGTGAAGCCGGGAACTCTGGAAACACCATATATTTT
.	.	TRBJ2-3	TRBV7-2	CASSSAGDTQCF	TGTGCCAGCAGCTCCGCTGGAGATACGCAGTGTTTT
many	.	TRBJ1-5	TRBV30	CAWSAARGGQPQHF	TGTGCCTGGAGCGCCGCCAGGGGTGGTCAGCCCCAGCATTTT
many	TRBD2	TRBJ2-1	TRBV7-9	CASSPKTSGTYNEQFF	TGTGCCAGCAGCCCGAAGACTAGCGGGACATACAATGAGCAGTTCTTC
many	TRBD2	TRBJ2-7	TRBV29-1	CSVESFSAGSYEQYF	TGCAGCGTTGAATCCTTTTCAGCGGGGAGTTACGAGCAGTACTTC
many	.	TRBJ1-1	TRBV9	CASSPPRTGDTEAFF	TGTGCCAGCAGCCCACCCCGAACAGGAGACACTGAAGCTTTCTTT
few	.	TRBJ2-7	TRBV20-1	CSARGPTRWLAEQYF	TGCAGTGCTAGAGGCCCCACGCGGTGGCTAGCCGAGCAGTACTTC
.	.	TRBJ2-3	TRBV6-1	CASSEGSGRDTQYF	TGTGCCAGCAGTGAAGGGAGCGGAAGGGATACGCAGTATTTT
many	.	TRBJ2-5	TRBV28	CASSLFGEETQYF	TGTGCCAGCAGTTTGTTCGGAGAAGAGACCCAGTACTTC
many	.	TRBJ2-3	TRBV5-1	CASSPGWSTDTQYF	TGCGCCAGCAGCCCGGGATGGAGCACAGATACGCAGTATTTT
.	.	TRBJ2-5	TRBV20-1	CSVDGAETSLETQYF	TGCAGTGTCGACGGGGCGGAGACAAGTTTGGAGACCCAGTACTTC
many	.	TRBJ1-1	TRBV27	CASRAPGHTEAFF	TGTGCCAGCAGGGCACCGGGCCACACTGAAGCTTTCTTT
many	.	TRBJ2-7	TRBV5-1	CASSQPGSYEQYF	TGCGCCAGCAGCCAACCGGGCTCCTACGAGCAGTACTTC
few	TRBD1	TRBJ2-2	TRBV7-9	CASSARDSSLNTGELFF	TGTGCCAGCAGCGCCCGGGACAGCAGCTTAAACACCGGGGAGCTGTTTTTT
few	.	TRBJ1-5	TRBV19	CASSISGGSNQPQHF	TGTGCCAGTAGTATTAGCGGGGGAAGCAATCAGCCCCAGCATTTT
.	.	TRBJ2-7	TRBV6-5	CASSYSRTGVIFEQYF	TGTGCCAGCAGTTACTCGAGAACAGGAGTTATTTTCGAGCAGTACTTC
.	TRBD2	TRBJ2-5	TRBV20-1	CSVQVLAGVETQYF	TGCAGTGTACAGGTCCTAGCGGGAGTGGAGACCCAGTACTTC
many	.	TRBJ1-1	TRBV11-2	CASSLNEGSAEAFF	TGTGCCAGCAGCTTAAACGAAGGAAGCGCTGAAGCTTTCTTT
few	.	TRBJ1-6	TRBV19	CASSWDTYNSPLHF	TGTGCCAGTAGTTGGGACACCTATAATTCACCCCTCCACTTT
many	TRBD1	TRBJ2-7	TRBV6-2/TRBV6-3	CASSYPGGYEQYF	TGTGCCAGCAGTTACCCAGGGGGCTACGAGCAGTACTTC
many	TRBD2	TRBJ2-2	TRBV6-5	CASRPSGTSGGPGELFF	TGTGCCAGCAGACCCTCGGGGACTAGCGGGGGACCCGGGGAGCTGTTTTTT
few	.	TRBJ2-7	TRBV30	CAWNLKELNTYEQYF	TGTGCCTGGAATCTGAAGGAGCTGAATACCTACGAGCAGTACTTC
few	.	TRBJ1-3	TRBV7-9	CASSWAGGSGNTIYF	TGTGCCAGCAGCTGGGCGGGAGGCTCTGGAAACACCATATATTTT
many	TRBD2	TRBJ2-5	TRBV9	CASTRSGGAWETQYF	TGTGCCAGCACCAGGAGCGGGGGGGCCTGGGAGACCCAGTACTTC
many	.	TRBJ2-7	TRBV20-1	CSARDSGSYEQYF	TGCAGTGCTAGAGATAGCGGTTCCTACGAGCAGTACTTC
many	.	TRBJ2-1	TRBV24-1	CATSLTGNWRDEQFF	TGTGCCACCAGTCTGACAGGTAACTGGAGAGATGAGCAGTTCTTC